The 32 T cell receptor beta chains presented below share a single source sample, sequenced in a study of T-cell reconstitution after alpha-beta-depleted transplantation in children. Library preparation (for TCRbeta) was performed with unique molecular identifiers. TCRdb redid the calling of the PCR reads with MiXCR, one entry per CDR3 protein. The table has more than 500,000 distinct CDR3 sequences, 10% to 12% seen once; the top ten hold approximately 15%. Sequencing was performed on PBMCs, mostly from graft donor cells, taken 180 days after TCRalphabeta/CD19-depleted stem cell transplant. These receptors all come from a female patient aged 2-10 years who had a stem cell transplant for aplastic anemia, so the T cells may come from the graft donor.

This clonotype was seen many times. CDR3 coding DNA: TGTGCCAGCAGTTCGCGACCGGTCTCCTACAATGAGCAGTTCTTC. Translation: CASSSRPVSYNEQFF. V gene TRBV28 combines with J gene TRBJ2-1; no definite D call. The CDR3 loop spans 15 amino acids. Germline V CDR1 and CDR2: MDHEN, SYDVKM. Trimming cost V 4 bases and J 0 bases, with 10 bases left between them.

This clonotype was seen a few times. The chain recombines TRBV12-5 with TRBJ2-7, with 7 nucleotides matching TRBD1. V was clipped by 0 bases and J by 3 bases; unmatched bases: 5. CDR3 length: 15 amino acids. Germline CDR1 and CDR2: LGHNT and FRNRAP. CDR3 sequence: CASGLVLQGLYEQYV. CDR3 nucleotide sequence: TGTGCTAGTGGTTTGGTACTACAGGGGCTCTACGAGCAGTACGTC.

This clonotype was found a few times. This chain links TRBV7-2 with TRBJ1-4; TRBD1 might be the D (6 bases). The ends were cut back, 2 bases at V and 7 bases at J, with 8 bases in the middle. This CDR3 is built from 13 residues. Germline V gene sequence: CDR1 SGHTA, CDR2 FQGNSA. The chain's CDR3 is CASSLQGTEKLFF. CDR3 bases: TGTGCCAGCAGCTTACAGGGGACTGAAAAACTGTTTTTT.

This clonotype appeared a few times. The V gene is TRBV3-1, the J gene TRBJ1-5; D remains ambiguous. The CDR3 spans 14 residues. Trimming cost V 5 bases and J 3 bases, with 11 bases left between them. In germline, CDR1 is LGHDT, CDR2 YNNKEL (reference sequence). The CDR3 reads CASSEAGYNQPQHF. Here the CDR3 DNA reads TGTGCCAGCAGCGAAGCCGGCTACAATCAGCCCCAGCATTTT.

In this sample, this clonotype turned up a few times. J is TRBJ1-5 and V is TRBV7-2; 9 nucleotides match TRBD1. V dropped 4 bases and J dropped 0; count of bases not matched to a gene: 4. The V gene's germline CDR1 is SGHTA and CDR2 FQGNSA. This CDR3 is built from 16 residues. DNA for the CDR3: TGTGCCAGCAGCTCTTGGACAGGGGCTAGCAATCAGCCCCAGCATTTT. Amino acid sequence: CASSSWTGASNQPQHF.

The rearrangement links TRBV6-1 to TRBJ1-2, with unresolved D. There are 14 residues in the CDR3. The V end was cut by 7 bases, the J end by 4 bases, with 16 bases between. Per germline, CDR1 MNHNS and CDR2 SASEGT. CDR3 loop: CASIPGGNGYGYTF. The CDR3 DNA reads as TGTGCCAGCATCCCAGGCGGGAACGGCTATGGCTACACCTTC.

This clonotype turned up a few times. This chain connects TRBV25-1 to TRBJ1-2, with D possibly matching TRBD1 (5 bases). The CDR3 runs 15 residues. Germline V gives CDR1 MGHDK, CDR2 SYGVNS. V dropped 4 bases and J dropped 4 bases, with 16 bases sitting between them. This chain's CDR3 is CASSGRQSYLYGYTF. The CDR3 coding sequence is TGTGCCAGCAGTGGACGACAGTCCTACCTCTATGGCTACACCTTC.

This clonotype was observed a handful of times. The rearrangement joins TRBV15 to TRBJ1-2; D not resolved. The V and J ends lost 0 bases and 1 base respectively, with 12 bases between them. This CDR3 region has 16 residues. The germline CDR1 and CDR2 sequences are LNHNV and YYDKDF (reference sequence). The CDR3 protein is CATSRDLNSYNYGYTF. The DNA for the CDR3 is TGTGCCACCAGCAGAGATCTAAACAGCTATAACTATGGCTACACCTTC.

Only a few counts were recorded for this clonotype. V is TRBV7-2 and J is TRBJ2-1; 9 positions match TRBD1. Per the germline V gene, CDR1 is SGHTA and CDR2 is FQGNSA. This CDR3 spans 16 amino acids. The V and J ends lost 4 bases and 2 bases, in that order; junction bases with no gene match: 6. The CDR3 sequence: CASSSPGQGPYNEQFF. The CDR3 bases are TGTGCCAGCAGCTCCCCGGGACAGGGACCCTACAATGAGCAGTTCTTC. Complete variable domain (other parts from reference TRBV7-2 and TRBJ2-1): GAGVSQSPSNKVTEKGKDVELRCDPISGHTALYWYRQSLGQGLEFLIYFQGNSAPDKSGLPSDRFSAERTGGSVSTLTIQRTQQEDSAVYLCASSSPGQGPYNEQFFGPGTRLTVL.

This clonotype came up a few times. The rearrangement joins TRBV27 to TRBJ2-7, with 11 bases lining up with TRBD2. CDR1 and CDR2 from the germline V gene are MNHEY and SMNVEV (reference sequence). V dropped 5 bases and J dropped 2; count of bases not matched to a gene: 8. This CDR3 comprises 16 residues. The CDR3 sequence: CASSPPGTSGPYEQYF. DNA of the CDR3: TGTGCCAGCAGTCCACCCGGGACTAGCGGACCCTACGAGCAGTACTTC.

There are a few counts of this clonotype. The V call is TRBV6-1, the J call TRBJ2-2, with 10 bases lining up with TRBD2. Germline V lookup: CDR1 MNHNS, CDR2 SASEGT. V was clipped by 4 bases and J by 3 bases; unmatched bases: 2. CDR3 length equals 15 residues. CDR3 coding DNA: TGTGCCAGCAGTGGAGGGACTAGCGACACCGGGGAGCTGTTTTTT. It is translated as CASSGGTSDTGELFF.

This clonotype was picked up many times. The chain uses TRBV5-1 and TRBJ2-5, with TRBD1 matching 7 bases. Losses at the gene ends were 2 bases for V and 6 bases for J; bases not matched to a gene: 10. CDR1 and CDR2 (germline): SGHRS, YFSETQ. This CDR3 is 15 amino acids long. In nucleotides, the CDR3 is TGCGCCAGCAGCTTCGGGACAGACCCAATGAAGACCCAGTACTTC. This codes for CASSFGTDPMKTQYF.

In this sample, this clonotype turned up a few times. V gene TRBV7-9 combines with J gene TRBJ2-7; tentative D call: TRBD2 (5 bases). The CDR3 is made up of 14 amino acids. Germline loops: CDR1 SEHNR, CDR2 FQNEAQ (reference sequence). CDR3: CASTLNGVPYEQYV. DNA for the CDR3: TGTGCCAGCACCTTAAACGGGGTACCCTACGAGCAGTACGTC.

On this clonotype itself: Possible read error: a much larger clone is one base away. V and J are TRBV6-1 and TRBJ2-1; a weak D match, TRBD1 (6 bases). This CDR3 contains 16 residues. CDR1 and CDR2 from the germline V gene are MNHNS and SASEGT. CDR3 sequence reads: CASSQIQTVRGNEHFF. Written as DNA, the CDR3 is TGTGCCAGCAGTCAAATACAAACCGTCAGGGGAAATGAGCATTTCTTC.

V gene TRBV12-3 or TRBV12-4 combines with J gene TRBJ2-2; the D gene is possibly TRBD1 (5 bases). The V and J ends lost 3 bases and 2 bases respectively, with 10 bases between them. CDR3 length: 15 amino acids. The CDR3 sequence is CASSLRQINTGELFF. CDR3 nucleotides: TGTGCCAGCAGTTTGAGACAGATCAACACCGGGGAGCTGTTTTTT.

CDR3 protein: CASSPGRGRIYGYTF. The CDR3, as DNA: TGTGCCAGCAGTCCGGGGAGGGGACGGATCTATGGCTACACCTTC. The rearrangement uses TRBV28 and TRBJ1-2; D may be TRBD1 (5 bases). Per the germline V gene, CDR1 is MDHEN and CDR2 is SYDVKM. V lost 5 bases and J 4 bases, leaving 17 bases between the germline ends. The CDR3 loop spans 15 amino acids.

This clonotype showed up just a few times. The rearrangement uses TRBV24-1 and TRBJ2-5, with D perhaps matching TRBD2 (6 bases). V lost 0 bases and J lost 5, with 12 bases in between. CDR3 length: 15 amino acids. Germline V gene sequence: CDR1 KGHDR, CDR2 SFDVKD. CDR3 bases: TGTGCCACCAGTGATTTGGGCGGGACGAGGGAGACCCAGTACTTC. Translating it yields CATSDLGGTRETQYF.

This chain uses TRBV20-1 with TRBJ2-7, with D tentatively TRBD1 (6 bases). V was cut by 7 bases and J by 0 bases, with 13 bases left in between. The CDR3 consists of 13 residues. The germline V gene has CDR1 DFQATT and CDR2 SNEGSKA (reference sequence). The CDR3: CSGTRDTSYEQYF. Here the CDR3 DNA reads TGCAGTGGGACCCGGGACACCTCCTACGAGCAGTACTTC.

Only a few counts were recorded for this clonotype. The rearrangement uses TRBV5-1 and TRBJ1-1; D unresolved. The germline V gene has CDR1 SGHRS and CDR2 YFSETQ. Trimming left V 0 bases short and J 7 bases short, with 10 bases between. The CDR3 sequence is 13 residues long. The CDR3 nucleotides read TGCGCCAGCAGCTTGGACAGCAAACATGAAGCTTTCTTT. As protein: CASSLDSKHEAFF.

This clonotype was detected many times. The chain combines TRBV20-1 with TRBJ2-1; D is uncertain. Deletions cut 5 bases from V and 5 bases from J, with 7 bases between. Germline V gives CDR1 DFQATT, CDR2 SNEGSKA (reference sequence). There are 11 residues in the CDR3. The CDR3 loop reads CSAPRHNEQFF. CDR3 DNA sequence: TGCAGTGCTCCTAGGCACAATGAGCAGTTCTTC.

This chain links TRBV10-3 with TRBJ2-1; D is ambiguous. The CDR3 loop spans 13 amino acids. Germline V gives CDR1 ENHRY, CDR2 SYGVKD. Trimming cost V 11 bases and J 4 bases, with 15 bases left between them. CDR3 in amino acids: CASGRSLYNEQFF. Here the CDR3 DNA reads TGTGCCTCAGGACGGAGTCTTTACAATGAGCAGTTCTTC.

This clonotype has more than one count but fewer than ten. The chain employs TRBV19 and TRBJ1-5; no firm D call. Germline V gives CDR1 LNHDA, CDR2 SQIVND (reference sequence). CDR3 length equals 13 residues. Trimming took off 3 bases at V and 7 bases at J, with 10 bases between the two ends. The CDR3 here is CASSMRVDQPQHF. The CDR3 DNA follows: TGTGCCAGTAGTATGAGGGTGGACCAGCCCCAGCATTTT.

The chain couples TRBV27 to TRBJ1-1; a weak D match, TRBD1 (5 bases). Germline V gene lookup returns CDR1 MNHEY and CDR2 SMNVEV (reference sequence). V was pared by 5 bases and J by 10 bases, with 20 bases between. The CDR3 extends over 14 amino acids. The CDR3 here is CASSQKAGSLGAFF. CDR3 nucleotides: TGTGCCAGCAGTCAAAAAGCAGGGTCTTTGGGAGCTTTCTTT.

This clonotype appeared a few times. The CDR3 DNA follows: TGTGCCACCAGCAGAGGTGACAGTTTCTATAGCAATCAGCCCCAGCATTTT. Its translation is CATSRGDSFYSNQPQHF. The chain links TRBV15 to TRBJ1-5, with D tentatively TRBD1 (5 bases). Germline V gene lookup returns CDR1 LNHNV and CDR2 YYDKDF (reference sequence). V lost 1 base and J lost 0, with 13 bases in between. The CDR3 consists of 17 residues.

J is TRBJ2-1 and V is TRBV7-2, with D possibly being TRBD2 (5 bases). The germline CDR1 and CDR2 sequences are SGHTA and FQGNSA. V gave up 3 bases and J gave up 6 bases, with 15 bases separating them. The CDR3 spans 15 residues. The CDR3 region is CASSLSGAAPNEQFF. The CDR3 DNA follows: TGTGCCAGCAGCTTGAGCGGTGCGGCCCCCAATGAGCAGTTCTTC.

This clonotype came up a few times. The chain uses TRBV11-3 and TRBJ2-5, with TRBD2 identical over 7 bases. CDR1 is SGHNT and CDR2 is YENEEA in the germline V gene. The CDR3 runs 14 residues. With V trimmed by 7 bases and J by 1 base, 6 bases remained unmatched. CDR3 DNA: TGTGCCAGCATCTCGGGGAGGGCCCAAGAGACCCAGTACTTC. Protein product: CASISGRAQETQYF.

To note about this clonotype: Mismatch with germline at one junction end may stem from a read error. The J gene is TRBJ1-3, the V gene TRBV7-2; D is perhaps TRBD1 (5 bases). The CDR3 sequence is 15 residues long. CDR1 is SGHTA, CDR2 FQGNSA, per germline. The CDR3 here is CASSSRQSSGNTMYF. CDR3 coding DNA: TGTGCCAGCAGCTCGCGACAGAGCTCTGGAAACACCATGTATTTT. The variable domain in full, with the rest retrieved from reference TRBV7-2 and TRBJ1-3, is GAGVSQSPSNKVTEKGKDVELRCDPISGHTALYWYRQSLGQGLEFLIYFQGNSAPDKSGLPSDRFSAERTGGSVSTLTIQRTQQEDSAVYLCASSSRQSSGNTMYFGEGSWLTVV.

The gene calls are TRBV20-1 and TRBJ1-5; tentatively, D is TRBD1 (6 bases). Germline V gene lookup returns CDR1 DFQATT and CDR2 SNEGSKA (reference sequence). This CDR3 contains 13 residues. V was trimmed by 8 bases and J by 1 base, leaving 12 bases between them. This CDR3 is CSSHRASNQPQHF. The CDR3 region has the DNA TGCAGTTCGCACAGGGCCAGCAATCAGCCCCAGCATTTT.

This clonotype was detected only a few times. V is TRBV5-1 and J is TRBJ1-2, with 7 bases lining up with TRBD1. From germline, CDR1 is SGHRS and CDR2 YFSETQ. Trimming at V came to 0 bases and at J to 1 base, leaving 0 bases not matched to a gene. This CDR3 is 14 amino acids long. CDR3 bases: TGCGCCAGCAGCTTGGGGGACAGTAACTATGGCTACACCTTC. It is translated as CASSLGDSNYGYTF.

This chain joins TRBV29-1 and TRBJ2-2; 10 nucleotides agree with TRBD1. The CDR3 runs to 14 residues. V dropped 7 bases and J dropped 4; count of bases not matched to a gene: 6. CDR1 is SQVTM, CDR2 ANQGSEA, per germline. CDR3 nucleotides: TGCAGCGCCAGGACAGGGGGAATCACCGGGGAGCTGTTTTTT. It specifies CSARTGGITGELFF.

This clonotype came up a few times. The chain recombines TRBV11-2 with TRBJ2-7, with 10 bases lining up with TRBD1. Germline-derived CDR1 and CDR2 are SGHAT and FQNNGV. Trimming cost V 5 bases and J 3 bases; bases outside gene matches: 4. This CDR3 spans 14 amino acids. The CDR3 spells CASSPRTGGYEQYV. The CDR3 region has the DNA TGTGCCAGCAGCCCCCGGACAGGGGGCTACGAGCAGTACGTC.

The J gene is TRBJ2-1, the V gene TRBV7-9; D gene uncertain. The CDR3 has 15 amino acids. With 1 base removed from V and 5 bases from J, the gap between germline ends came to 12 bases. The V gene's germline CDR1 is SEHNR and CDR2 FQNEAQ (reference sequence). This chain's CDR3 is CASSLVRLVDNEQFF. DNA of the CDR3: TGTGCCAGCAGCTTAGTTCGGCTAGTTGACAATGAGCAGTTCTTC.